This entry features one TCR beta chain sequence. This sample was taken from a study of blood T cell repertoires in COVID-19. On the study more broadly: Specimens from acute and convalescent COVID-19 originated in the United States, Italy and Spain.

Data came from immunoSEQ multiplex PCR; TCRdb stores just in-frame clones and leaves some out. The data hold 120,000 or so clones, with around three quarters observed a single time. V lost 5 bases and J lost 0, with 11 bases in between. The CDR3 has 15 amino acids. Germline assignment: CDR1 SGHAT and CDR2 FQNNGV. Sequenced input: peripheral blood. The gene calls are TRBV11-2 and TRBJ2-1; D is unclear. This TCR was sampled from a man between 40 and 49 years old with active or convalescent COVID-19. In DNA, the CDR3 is TGTGCCAGCAGCACGAAGTCTAGCTCCTACAATGAGCAGTTCTTC. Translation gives CASSTKSSSYNEQFF.